The TCR beta chain described here comes from a study of human thymus T cells. In regard to this clone: Its antigen is still unknown.

V was cut by 4 bases and J by 7 bases, with 15 bases left in between. The CDR3 has 15 amino acids. CDR1 is SGHRS and CDR2 is YFSETQ in the germline V gene. Thymus specimens were resections from corrective heart surgery. Each of the donors was a healthy Finnish infant who was undergoing open corrective cardiac surgery for congenital heart defects. Study-level points and caveats: Related research described thymic repertoires that were highly overlapping among unrelated individuals. V and J genes seemed to be used with bias in thymic and blood repertoires.

The protocol was immunoSEQ multiplex PCR, while the TCRdb copy is restricted to in-frame clones and leaves out a portion. The sample contains around 130,000 clones, over 85% of which appear only once. The receptor was isolated from a boy under two years old with a congenital heart defect but otherwise immunologically healthy. The chain carries TRBV5-1 and TRBJ1-6; no clear D. Sequenced sample: thymus tissue. This CDR3 reads CASSHRNRANSPLHF. CDR3 coding DNA: TGCGCCAGCAGCCACCGAAACCGGGCGAATTCACCCCTCCACTTT.